A selection of T cell receptor beta chains follows, all from one sample in a study of blood T cell repertoires in COVID-19. The repertoire was sequenced with immunoSEQ multiplex PCR; TCRdb's copy has only in-frame clones and lacks some. The table includes under 250,000 clones, 75% to 85% detected once. Sequenced input: PBMCs or T cells enriched from blood (not recorded which). The receptors come from a woman in her 50s with acute COVID-19. The CDR3 runs from the conserved cysteine through the conserved F or W. The D gene is left open where the match is weak. Some rows have no size entry. The others give once, few or many, or a class for an expanded clone.

CASTPIGIYNEQFF,TGTGCCAGCACTCCTATCGGGATCTACAATGAGCAGTTCTTC,TRBV27,TRBJ2-1,-,-
CASSQEGRGEQYF,TGTGCCAGCAGCCAAGAGGGCAGAGGGGAGCAGTACTTC,TRBV3-1/TRBV3-2,TRBJ2-7,-,-
CASSIGTGSEAFF,TGTGCCAGTAGTATAGGGACTGGATCGGAAGCTTTCTTT,TRBV19,TRBJ1-1,-,-
CASSLGGGLVTEAFF,TGTGCCAGCAGCTTGGGAGGAGGGCTCGTCACTGAAGCTTTCTTT,TRBV5-4,TRBJ1-1,once,-
CASSTSGTGDTGELFF,TGCGCCAGCAGCACGTCCGGGACAGGGGACACCGGGGAGCTGTTTTTT,TRBV5-1,TRBJ2-2,-,TRBD1
CASRTGATGELFF,TGTGCCAGCAGGACAGGGGCGACCGGGGAGCTGTTTTTT,TRBV2,TRBJ2-2,-,TRBD1
CAWSLQAYGYTF,TGTGCCTGGAGTTTACAGGCCTATGGCTACACCTTC,TRBV30,TRBJ1-2,-,-
CASSLFQDSSTNYGYTF,TGTGCCAGCAGCCTCTTCCAGGACAGCTCCACTAACTATGGCTACACCTTC,TRBV7-2,TRBJ1-2,-,-
CASSYTGTGATEAFF,TGTGCCAGCAGTTACACCGGGACAGGGGCGACTGAAGCTTTCTTT,TRBV6-2/TRBV6-3,TRBJ1-1,-,TRBD1
CASSHGGGEQFF,TGTGCCAGCAGCCACGGCGGGGGTGAGCAGTTCTTC,TRBV5-5,TRBJ2-1,-,TRBD2
CASSYGGAAEAFF,TGTGCCAGCAGTTATGGTGGGGCGGCTGAAGCTTTCTTT,TRBV6-2/TRBV6-3,TRBJ1-1,once,-
CAWSIAPGNTIYF,TGTGCCTGGAGCATAGCTCCTGGAAACACCATATATTTT,TRBV30,TRBJ1-3,-,-
CASSQQGGNGYTF,TGTGCCAGCTCACAACAGGGGGGGAATGGCTACACCTTC,TRBV18,TRBJ1-2,-,TRBD1
CASSRDTGGGTEAFF,TGTGCCAGCTCACGGGACACCGGGGGGGGGACTGAAGCTTTCTTT,TRBV18,TRBJ1-1,-,-
CASSSVGAGKETQYF,TGTGCCAGCAGTTCTGTTGGGGCAGGGAAAGAGACCCAGTACTTC,TRBV27,TRBJ2-5,-,-
CATSGRGTDQPQHF,TGTGCCACCAGTGGCAGGGGCACGGATCAGCCCCAGCATTTT,TRBV24-1,TRBJ1-5,-,-
CASSVGLASNEQFF,TGTGCCAGCAGCGTAGGACTAGCGAGCAATGAGCAGTTCTTC,TRBV9,TRBJ2-1,-,TRBD2
CASSGTGGNHPYGYTF,TGTGCCAGCAGCGGGACAGGGGGCAACCACCCCTATGGCTACACCTTC,TRBV9,TRBJ1-2,-,TRBD1
CASSATASYGYTF,TGTGCCAGCAGCGCGACAGCCAGTTATGGCTACACCTTC,TRBV11-1,TRBJ1-2,-,-
CASSQGTGLYEQYF,TGTGCCAGCAGCCAAGGGACAGGGCTCTACGAGCAGTACTTC,TRBV14,TRBJ2-7,-,TRBD1
CASSHPGQGVYEQYF,TGTGCCAGCAGCCATCCGGGACAGGGAGTCTACGAGCAGTACTTC,TRBV7-9,TRBJ2-7,-,TRBD1
CASSFDSVGQEFF,TGTGCCAGCAGCTTCGACTCTGTGGGACAGGAGTTCTTC,TRBV7-9,TRBJ2-1,-,TRBD1
CASSGAGYNEQFF,TGCGCCAGCAGCGGAGCGGGCTACAATGAGCAGTTCTTC,TRBV5-1,TRBJ2-1,-,-
CASSFRTGLTEAFF,TGTGCCAGCAGCTTTCGGACAGGGCTTACTGAAGCTTTCTTT,TRBV7-9,TRBJ1-1,-,TRBD1
CASSQDGGAVGQPQHF,TGCGCCAGCAGCCAAGATGGGGGGGCGGTTGGTCAGCCCCAGCATTTT,TRBV4-1,TRBJ1-5,-,-
CASSPRDRAGYTF,TGTGCCAGCAGTCCCAGGGACAGGGCTGGCTACACCTTC,TRBV27,TRBJ1-2,-,TRBD1
CASSRQLGTEAFF,TGTGCCAGCAGCCGACAATTGGGCACTGAAGCTTTCTTT,TRBV14,TRBJ1-1,-,-
CASRRDSSSYNEQFF,TGTGCCAGCAGGAGGGACAGTAGCTCCTACAATGAGCAGTTCTTC,TRBV6-4,TRBJ2-1,once,TRBD1
CASSLEGRAGYTF,TGTGCCAGCAGTTTAGAGGGCAGGGCCGGTTACACCTTC,TRBV12-3/TRBV12-4,TRBJ1-2,-,-
CASSLGPGGVEETQYF,TGTGCCAGCAGCTTGGGCCCGGGGGGCGTGGAAGAGACCCAGTACTTC,TRBV5-4,TRBJ2-5,-,-
CASSLETGSNYGYTF,TGTGCCAGCAGTTTGGAGACAGGTTCTAACTATGGCTACACCTTC,TRBV28,TRBJ1-2,-,-
CASSPLGQTNEKLFF,TGTGCCAGTAGTCCACTGGGACAGACTAATGAAAAACTGTTTTTT,TRBV19,TRBJ1-4,-,TRBD1
CSASGLAGVYDTQYF,TGCAGTGCTAGTGGACTAGCGGGGGTATACGATACGCAGTATTTT,TRBV20-1,TRBJ2-3,-,TRBD2
CASSLTARVYGYTF,TGTGCCAGCAGCTTGACAGCTAGAGTTTATGGCTACACCTTC,TRBV7-2,TRBJ1-2,-,-
CASSVLGQGAYEQYF,TGTGCCAGCAGCGTCCTCGGGCAGGGGGCCTACGAGCAGTACTTC,TRBV9,TRBJ2-7,once,TRBD1
CASSQNRVNTEAFF,TGTGCCAGCAGCCAAAACAGGGTCAACACTGAAGCTTTCTTT,TRBV3-1/TRBV3-2,TRBJ1-1,-,-
CAWSPPTGGYTF,TGTGCCTGGAGTCCTCCAACGGGAGGCTACACCTTC,TRBV30,TRBJ1-2,-,-
CASSGGTSGGRSSYNEQFF,TGTGCCAGCAGCGGCGGGACTAGCGGGGGCCGCAGCTCCTACAATGAGCAGTTCTTC,TRBV9,TRBJ2-1,once,TRBD2
CASSIGVWGNTIYF,TGTGCCAGCAGTATAGGGGTATGGGGAAACACCATATATTTT,TRBV11-2,TRBJ1-3,once,-
CASSPERGGYNEQFF,TGCGCCAGCAGCCCCGAGCGGGGGGGGTACAATGAGCAGTTCTTC,TRBV4-3,TRBJ2-1,once,TRBD2
CASSSDRSYGYTF,TGTGCCAGCAGCTCGGACAGGAGCTATGGCTACACCTTC,TRBV7-9,TRBJ1-2,-,TRBD1
CAYLQAGVETQYF,TGTGCCTACCTTCAAGCGGGGGTAGAGACCCAGTACTTC,TRBV30,TRBJ2-5,-,TRBD2
CASSQGYQGKGGYTF,TGTGCCAGCAGCCAAGGGTACCAGGGGAAAGGTGGCTACACCTTC,TRBV3-1/TRBV3-2,TRBJ1-2,-,-
CATSRDPGYGAFF,TGTGCCACCAGCAGAGATCCAGGATATGGAGCTTTCTTT,TRBV15,TRBJ1-1,-,-
CAISGQQETQYF,TGTGCCATCAGTGGTCAGCAAGAGACCCAGTACTTC,TRBV10-3,TRBJ2-5,-,-
CASSVGGTGNTGELFF,TGTGCCAGCAGCGTAGGGGGGACAGGAAACACCGGGGAGCTGTTTTTT,TRBV9,TRBJ2-2,-,TRBD1
CASSLVAGGKNSPLHF,TGTGCCAGCAGCTTAGTGGCAGGGGGAAAGAATTCACCCCTCCACTTT,TRBV7-2,TRBJ1-6,few,TRBD1
CASSQDMNYGYTF,TGCGCCAGCAGCCAGGATATGAACTATGGCTACACCTTC,TRBV5-1,TRBJ1-2,-,-
CAWSTTGGQETQYF,TGTGCCTGGAGTACGACAGGGGGGCAAGAGACCCAGTACTTC,TRBV30,TRBJ2-5,-,TRBD1
CAISERGEGGYTF,TGTGCCATCAGTGAGAGAGGGGAGGGGGGCTACACCTTC,TRBV10-3,TRBJ1-2,once,-
CASSAAGRGHGNGELFF,TGTGCCAGCAGCGCCGCGGGGCGGGGGCACGGGAACGGGGAGCTGTTTTTT,TRBV5-6,TRBJ2-2,few,-
CASSLDGGVRADTQYF,TGTGCCAGCAGCTTAGACGGGGGGGTAAGGGCAGATACGCAGTATTTT,TRBV7-2,TRBJ2-3,-,TRBD2
CASSQDGPTGGYGYTF,TGTGCCAGCAGCCAAGATGGACCCACAGGGGGCTATGGCTACACCTTC,TRBV3-1/TRBV3-2,TRBJ1-2,-,TRBD1
CASSPGTAGANVLTF,TGTGCCAGCAGCCCCGGGACAGCTGGGGCCAACGTCCTGACTTTC,TRBV3-1/TRBV3-2,TRBJ2-6,once,TRBD1
CASSFKDRDFYGYTF,TGTGCCAGCAGCTTTAAAGACAGGGATTTCTATGGCTACACCTTC,TRBV7-2,TRBJ1-2,-,TRBD1